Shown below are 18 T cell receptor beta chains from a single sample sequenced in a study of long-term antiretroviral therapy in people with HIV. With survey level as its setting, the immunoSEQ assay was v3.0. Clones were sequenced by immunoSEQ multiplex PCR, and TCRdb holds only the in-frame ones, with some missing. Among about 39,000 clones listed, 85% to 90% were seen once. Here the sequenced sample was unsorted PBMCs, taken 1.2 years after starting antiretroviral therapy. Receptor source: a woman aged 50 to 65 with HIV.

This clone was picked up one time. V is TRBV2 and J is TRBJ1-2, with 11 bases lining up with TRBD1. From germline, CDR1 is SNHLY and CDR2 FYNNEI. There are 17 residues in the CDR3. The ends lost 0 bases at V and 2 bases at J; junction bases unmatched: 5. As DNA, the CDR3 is TGTGCCAGCAGTGAAGCGCTTTGGGACAGGGGGAACTATGGCTACACCTTC. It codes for CASSEALWDRGNYGYTF.

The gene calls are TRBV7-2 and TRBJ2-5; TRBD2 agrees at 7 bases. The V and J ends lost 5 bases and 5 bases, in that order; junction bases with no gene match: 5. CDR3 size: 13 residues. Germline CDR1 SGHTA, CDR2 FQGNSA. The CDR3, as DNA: TGTGCCAGCAGCCTTAGCGGGTGGGAGACCCAGTACTTC. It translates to CASSLSGWETQYF.

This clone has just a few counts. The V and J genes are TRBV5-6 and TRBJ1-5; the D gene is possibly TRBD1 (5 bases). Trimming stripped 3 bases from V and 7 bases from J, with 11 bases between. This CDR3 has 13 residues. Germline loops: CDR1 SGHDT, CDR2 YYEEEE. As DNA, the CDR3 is TGTGCCAGCAGCTGGGGCTTTGGGCAGCCCCAGCATTTT. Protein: CASSWGFGQPQHF.

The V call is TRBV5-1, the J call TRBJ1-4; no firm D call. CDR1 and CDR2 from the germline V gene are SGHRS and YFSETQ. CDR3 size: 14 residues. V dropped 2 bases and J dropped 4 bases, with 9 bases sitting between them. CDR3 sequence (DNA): TGCGCCAGCAGCTTTAGTGGGAATAATGAAAAACTGTTTTTT. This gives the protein CASSFSGNNEKLFF.

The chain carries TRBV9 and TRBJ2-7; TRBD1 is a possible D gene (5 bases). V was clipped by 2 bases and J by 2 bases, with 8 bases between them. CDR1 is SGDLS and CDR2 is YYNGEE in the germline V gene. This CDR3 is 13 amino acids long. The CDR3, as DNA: TGTGCCAGCAGCGTGGACACGACCTACGAGCAGTACTTC. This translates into CASSVDTTYEQYF. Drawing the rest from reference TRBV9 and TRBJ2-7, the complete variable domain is DSGVTQTPKHLITATGQRVTLRCSPRSGDLSVYWYQQSLDQGLQFLIQYYNGEERAKGNILERFSAQQFPDLHSELNLSSLELGDSALYFCASSVDTTYEQYFGPGTRLTVT.

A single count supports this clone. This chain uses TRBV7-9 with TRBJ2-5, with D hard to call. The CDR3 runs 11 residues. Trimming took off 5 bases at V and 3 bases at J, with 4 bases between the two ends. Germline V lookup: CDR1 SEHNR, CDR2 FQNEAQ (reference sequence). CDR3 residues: CASSTEETQYF. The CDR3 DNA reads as TGTGCCAGCAGCACAGAAGAGACCCAGTACTTC. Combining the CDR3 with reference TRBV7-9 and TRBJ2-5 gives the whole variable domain DTGVSQNPRHKITKRGQNVTFRCDPISEHNRLYWYRQTLGQGPEFLTYFQNEAQLEKSRLLSDRFSAERPKGSFSTLEIQRTEQGDSAMYLCASSTEETQYFGPGTRLLVL.

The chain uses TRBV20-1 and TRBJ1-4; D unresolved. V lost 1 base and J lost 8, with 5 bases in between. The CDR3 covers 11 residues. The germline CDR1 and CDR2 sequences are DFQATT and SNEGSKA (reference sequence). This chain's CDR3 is CSARGKEKLFF. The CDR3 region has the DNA TGCAGTGCTAGAGGCAAAGAAAAACTGTTTTTT.

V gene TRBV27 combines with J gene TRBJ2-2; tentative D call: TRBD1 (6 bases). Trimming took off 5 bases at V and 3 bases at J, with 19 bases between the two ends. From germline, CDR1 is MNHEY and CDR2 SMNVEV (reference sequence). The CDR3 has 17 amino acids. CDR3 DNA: TGTGCCAGCAGTCCCCTTTATGACAGGTTTTACACCGGGGAGCTGTTTTTT. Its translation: CASSPLYDRFYTGELFF.

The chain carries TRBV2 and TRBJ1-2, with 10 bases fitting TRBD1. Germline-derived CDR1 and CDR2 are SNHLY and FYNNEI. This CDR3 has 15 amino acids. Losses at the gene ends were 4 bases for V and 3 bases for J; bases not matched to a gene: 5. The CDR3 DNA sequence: TGTGCCAGCAGTGGGGAGGGACAGGGGTACTATGGCTACACCTTC. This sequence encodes CASSGEGQGYYGYTF.

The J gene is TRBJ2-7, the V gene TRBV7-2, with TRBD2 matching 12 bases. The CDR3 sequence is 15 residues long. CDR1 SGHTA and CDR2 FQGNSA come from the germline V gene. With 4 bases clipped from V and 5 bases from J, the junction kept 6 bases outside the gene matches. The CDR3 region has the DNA TGTGCCAGCAGCTCAGGACTAGCGGGGTTGAACGAGCAGTACTTC. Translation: CASSSGLAGLNEQYF.

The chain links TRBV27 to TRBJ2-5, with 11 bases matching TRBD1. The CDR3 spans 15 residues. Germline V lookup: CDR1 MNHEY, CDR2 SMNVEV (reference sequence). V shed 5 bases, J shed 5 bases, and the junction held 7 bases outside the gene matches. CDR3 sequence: CASSTGQGARETQYF. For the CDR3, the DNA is TGTGCCAGCAGTACCGGACAGGGGGCGAGGGAGACCCAGTACTTC.

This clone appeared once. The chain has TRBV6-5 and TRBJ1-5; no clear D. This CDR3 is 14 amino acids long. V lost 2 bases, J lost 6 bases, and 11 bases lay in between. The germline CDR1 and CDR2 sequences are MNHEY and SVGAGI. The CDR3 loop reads CASSYGSPGQPQHF. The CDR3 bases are TGTGCCAGCAGTTACGGGTCCCCAGGTCAGCCCCAGCATTTT.

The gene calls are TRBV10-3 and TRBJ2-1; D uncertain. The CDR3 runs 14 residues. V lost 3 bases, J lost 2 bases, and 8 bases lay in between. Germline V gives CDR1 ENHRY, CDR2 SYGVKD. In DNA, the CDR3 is TGTGCCATCAGTGATGGTAGCACCTACAATGAGCAGTTCTTC. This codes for CAISDGSTYNEQFF.

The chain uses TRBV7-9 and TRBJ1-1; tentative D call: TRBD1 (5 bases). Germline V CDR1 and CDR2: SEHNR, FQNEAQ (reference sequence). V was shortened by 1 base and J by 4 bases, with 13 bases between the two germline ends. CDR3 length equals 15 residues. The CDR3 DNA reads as TGTGCCAGCAGCTTAGGGGGGATCGGGATCACTGAAGCTTTCTTT. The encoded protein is CASSLGGIGITEAFF.

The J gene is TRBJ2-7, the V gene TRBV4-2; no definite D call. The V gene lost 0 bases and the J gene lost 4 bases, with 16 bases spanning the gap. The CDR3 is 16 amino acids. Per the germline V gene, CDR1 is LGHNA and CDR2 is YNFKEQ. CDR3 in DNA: TGTGCCAGCAGCCAAGATAAGGTGTCTGACCTGTACGAGCAGTACTTC. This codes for CASSQDKVSDLYEQYF.

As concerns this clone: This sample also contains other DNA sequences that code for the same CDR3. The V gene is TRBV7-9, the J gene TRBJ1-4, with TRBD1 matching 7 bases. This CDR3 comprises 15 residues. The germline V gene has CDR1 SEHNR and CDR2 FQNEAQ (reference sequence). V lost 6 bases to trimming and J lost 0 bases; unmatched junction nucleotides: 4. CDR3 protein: CASSLDRATNEKLFF. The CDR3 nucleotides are TGTGCCAGCAGTCTAGACAGGGCAACTAATGAAAAACTGTTTTTT.

In DNA, the CDR3 is TGTGCCAGTAGTGGTGGTGGCGGGGCTATAAGCAATCAGCCCCAGCATTTT. This gives the protein CASSGGGGAISNQPQHF. The chain recombines TRBV19 with TRBJ1-5, with D tentatively TRBD1 (5 bases). CDR1 is LNHDA and CDR2 is SQIVND in the germline V gene (reference sequence). The CDR3 extends over 17 amino acids. Trimming took off 5 bases at V and 1 base at J, with 18 bases between the two ends.

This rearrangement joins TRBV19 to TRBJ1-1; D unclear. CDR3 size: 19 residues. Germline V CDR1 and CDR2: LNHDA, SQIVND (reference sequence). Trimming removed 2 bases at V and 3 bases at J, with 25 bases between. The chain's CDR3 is CASSISSRAKGIRDTEAFF. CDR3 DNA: TGTGCCAGTAGTATATCGTCGAGGGCGAAGGGTATTAGGGACACTGAAGCTTTCTTT.